This T cell receptor (beta chain) originates from a study of a mutant IDH1 vaccine in newly diagnosed glioma. Study background: The start of vaccination came 4-6 weeks after radiotherapy alone, or with temozolomide cycles.

Concerning this clone itself: Its cognate antigen is unknown.

Using immunoSEQ multiplex PCR, the repertoire was profiled, and TCRdb retains in-frame clones only, with some absent. The table records about 62,000 clones, around 86% of them present only once. Deletions cut 4 bases from V and 2 bases from J, with 13 bases between. The CDR3 runs 15 residues. Germline CDR1 reads SGHRS; CDR2 reads YFSETQ. Time point in this sample: week 47, end of study. Every vaccination contained 300 ug of the mutant IDH1 20-mer peptide and was paired with topical imiquimod. There were eight vaccinations for patients, given in weeks 1, 3, 5, 7, 11, 15, 19 and 23. This sequence was found in a young man with glioma. Sequenced here: PBMCs, sampled from a glioma patient whose treatment included an IDH1 peptide vaccine. V and J are TRBV5-1 and TRBJ1-3; no reliable D call. CDR3 sequence (DNA): TGCGCCAGCAGCAGAGTGAGTGGGCCTGGAAACACCATATATTTT. Translation: CASSRVSGPGNTIYF.